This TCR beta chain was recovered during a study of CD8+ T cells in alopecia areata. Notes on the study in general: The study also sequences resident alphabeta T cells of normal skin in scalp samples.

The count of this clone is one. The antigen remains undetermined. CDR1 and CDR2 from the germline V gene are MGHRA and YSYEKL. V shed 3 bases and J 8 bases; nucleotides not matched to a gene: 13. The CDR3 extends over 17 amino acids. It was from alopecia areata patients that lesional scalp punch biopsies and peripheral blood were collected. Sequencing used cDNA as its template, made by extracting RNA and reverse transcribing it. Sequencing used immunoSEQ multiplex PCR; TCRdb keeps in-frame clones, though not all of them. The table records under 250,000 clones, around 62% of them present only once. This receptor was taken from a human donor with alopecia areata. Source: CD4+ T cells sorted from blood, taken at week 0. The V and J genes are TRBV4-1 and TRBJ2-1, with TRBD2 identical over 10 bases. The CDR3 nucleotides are TGCGCCAGCAGCCACGGGTTTACAGCGGGAGGGCGGGATGAGCAGTTCTTC. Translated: CASSHGFTAGGRDEQFF.